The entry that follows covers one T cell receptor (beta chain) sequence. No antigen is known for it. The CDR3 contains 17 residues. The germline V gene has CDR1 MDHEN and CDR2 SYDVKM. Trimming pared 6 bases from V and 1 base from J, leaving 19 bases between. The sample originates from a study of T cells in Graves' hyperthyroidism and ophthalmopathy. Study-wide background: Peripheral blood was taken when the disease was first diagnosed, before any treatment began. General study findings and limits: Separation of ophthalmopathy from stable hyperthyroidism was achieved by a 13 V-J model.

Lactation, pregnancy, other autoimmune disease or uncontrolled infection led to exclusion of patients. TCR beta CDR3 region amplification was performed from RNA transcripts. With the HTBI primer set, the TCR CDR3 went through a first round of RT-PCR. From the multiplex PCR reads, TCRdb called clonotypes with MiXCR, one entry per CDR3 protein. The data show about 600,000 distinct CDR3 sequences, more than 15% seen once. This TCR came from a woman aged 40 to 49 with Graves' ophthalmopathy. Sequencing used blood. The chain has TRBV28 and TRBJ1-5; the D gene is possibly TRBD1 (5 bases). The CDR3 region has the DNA TGTGCCAGCAGCCCACCCGCCAGGGTCCGGAGCAATCAGCCCCAGCATTTT. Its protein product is CASSPPARVRSNQPQHF. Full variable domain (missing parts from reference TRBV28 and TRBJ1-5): DVKVTQSSRYLVKRTGEKVFLECVQDMDHENMFWYRQDPGLGLRLIYFSYDVKMKEKGDIPEGYSVSREKKERFSLILESASTNQTSMYLCASSPPARVRSNQPQHFGDGTRLSIL.